One and the same sample provided the 25 T cell receptor beta chains below, sequenced in a study of T cells in Graves' hyperthyroidism and ophthalmopathy. RNA transcripts gave rise to amplified TCR beta CDR3 regions. During a first-round RT-PCR of the TCR CDR3, the HTBI primer set was used. A single record per CDR3 protein comes from TCRdb applying MiXCR to the multiplex PCR reads. The sample has roughly 630,000 distinct CDR3 sequences, less than 20% seen once. Material for sequencing was blood. The receptor set was obtained from a young woman with Graves' hyperthyroidism.

This clonotype has more than one count but fewer than ten. The CDR3 region has the DNA TGCGCCAGCAGCCAAGCCAAGGGCGGTACTGAAGCTTTCTTT. As protein: CASSQAKGGTEAFF. The chain recombines TRBV4-1 with TRBJ1-1; D is unclear. Germline assignment: CDR1 MGHRA and CDR2 YSYEKL. This CDR3 is built from 14 residues. The V and J ends lost 1 base and 5 bases respectively, with 11 bases between them.

The table lists this clonotype with a few counts. The chain links TRBV5-4 to TRBJ2-7; the D call may be TRBD1 or TRBD2 (6 bases each). CDR3 size: 15 residues. Germline V gene lookup returns CDR1 SGHNT and CDR2 YYREEE (reference sequence). V lost 3 bases and J 7 bases, leaving 20 bases between the germline ends. CDR3 sequence: CASSYPGLARGEQYF. The CDR3 nucleotides read TGTGCCAGCAGCTACCCGGGACTGGCGAGGGGGGAGCAGTACTTC.

This clonotype was seen ten or more times. One end of the junction varies from germline; a read error may be responsible. The chain is built from TRBV7-6 and TRBJ1-5; a weak D match, TRBD1 (5 bases). Germline V gene sequence: CDR1 SGHVS, CDR2 FNYEAQ. The CDR3 sequence is 14 residues long. Written as DNA, the CDR3 is TGTGCCAGCAGTTTAGTGGGGGTCGGGCAGCCCCAGCATTTT. This translates into CASSLVGVGQPQHF.

This sequence joins TRBV30 and TRBJ1-5; D is unclear. CDR3 length equals 13 residues. Looked up from germline, CDR1 is GTSNPN and CDR2 is SVGIG (reference sequence). V lost 0 bases to trimming and J lost 3 bases, with 6 bases between them. The CDR3 nucleotides read TGTGCCTGGAGTGTTAAATACAATCAGCCCCAGCATTTT. Protein product: CAWSVKYNQPQHF. The full variable domain, rest sourced from reference TRBV30 and TRBJ1-5, is SQTIHQWPATLVQPVGSPLSLECTVEGTSNPNLYWYRQAAGRGLQLLFYSVGIGQISSEVPQNLSASRPQDRQFILSSKKLLLSDSGFYLCAWSVKYNQPQHFGDGTRLSIL.

This clonotype was recorded many times. This rearrangement joins TRBV7-2 to TRBJ2-1, with TRBD2 matching over 12 bases. V trimming: 4 bases; J trimming: 6 bases; junction bases outside the gene matches: 1. CDR1 and CDR2 from the germline V gene are SGHTA and FQGNSA. CDR3 length equals 14 residues. The CDR3 loop reads CASSSSGRANEQFF. The DNA of the CDR3 is TGTGCCAGCAGCTCTAGCGGGAGGGCCAATGAGCAGTTCTTC.

The V gene is TRBV18, the J gene TRBJ1-4, with D hard to call. Germline CDR1 reads KGHSH; CDR2 reads LQKENI. The V end lost 1 base, the J end lost 2 bases, and 5 bases lay between the germline ends. This CDR3 comprises 14 residues. The CDR3 loop reads CASSPLSTNEKLFF. CDR3 in DNA: TGTGCCAGCTCACCACTGAGTACTAATGAAAAACTGTTTTTT.

Many counts were recorded for this clonotype. This rearrangement joins TRBV29-1 to TRBJ2-1; TRBD2 agrees at 10 bases. The length of the CDR3 is 14 residues. CDR1 and CDR2 (germline): SQVTM, ANQGSEA. Here the CDR3 reads CTNGKAGGGNEQFF. The CDR3 DNA reads TGCACCAACGGGAAAGCGGGAGGGGGCAATGAGCAGTTCTTC.

This clonotype was detected many times. The chain has TRBV3-1 and TRBJ1-1; maybe TRBD1 (5 bases). The CDR3 length is 14 residues. Between the trimmed V and J ends, which lost 4 bases and 0 bases, there was a span of 9 bases. Germline V gene lookup returns CDR1 LGHDT and CDR2 YNNKEL (reference sequence). The CDR3 reads CASSPRAMNTEAFF. The CDR3 DNA sequence: TGTGCCAGCAGCCCCAGGGCCATGAACACTGAAGCTTTCTTT. Based on the CDR3 plus reference TRBV3-1 and TRBJ1-1, the full variable domain is DTAVSQTPKYLVTQMGNDKSIKCEQNLGHDTMYWYKQDSKKFLKIMFSYNNKELIINETVPNRFSPKSPDKAHLNLHINSLELGDSAVYFCASSPRAMNTEAFFGQGTRLTVV.

V and J are TRBV19 and TRBJ2-3, with D maybe TRBD1 (6 bases). V gave up 6 bases and J gave up 2 bases, with 15 bases separating them. The CDR3 runs 15 residues. Germline V gives CDR1 LNHDA, CDR2 SQIVND (reference sequence). The CDR3 bases are TGTGCCAGTAGCACACAGGGTTGGTCCACAGATACGCAGTATTTT. It yields the protein CASSTQGWSTDTQYF.

Details on this clonotype: With a much larger clone just one base away, this may be a read error. The rearrangement links TRBV27 to TRBJ2-5; D is undetermined. The CDR3 totals 13 residues. Germline lookup yields CDR1 MNHEY and CDR2 SMNVEV (reference sequence). The CDR3 nucleotides read TGTACCAGCAGAGCCTCCGGACAAGAGACCCAGTACTTC. Its protein is CTSRASGQETQYF.

The chain is built from TRBV28 and TRBJ2-4, with 8 bases lining up with TRBD1. The J segment lost 8 bases and the V segment lost 1 base, leaving 10 bases of the junction unmatched. The CDR3 sequence is 16 residues long. Germline V gene sequence: CDR1 MDHEN, CDR2 SYDVKM. CDR3 protein: CASSLSRTGRRDIQYF. The CDR3 DNA reads as TGTGCCAGCAGTTTATCGAGGACAGGGAGGAGGGACATTCAGTACTTC.

This chain uses TRBV11-2 with TRBJ1-2; possibly TRBD1 for D (5 bases). Trimming shortened V by 1 base and J by 5 bases, and 17 bases separated the two germline ends. Germline-derived CDR1 and CDR2 are SGHAT and FQNNGV. This CDR3 is built from 16 residues. CDR3 loop: CASSLVPRGTGYGYTF. For the CDR3, the DNA is TGTGCCAGCAGCTTAGTCCCCCGAGGGACGGGATATGGCTACACCTTC.

This clonotype was detected ten times or more. This rearrangement joins TRBV20-1 to TRBJ2-3; TRBD2 matches 10 bases. Germline V gives CDR1 DFQATT, CDR2 SNEGSKA (reference sequence). The ends lost 0 bases at V and 3 bases at J; junction bases unmatched: 3. The CDR3 loop spans 15 amino acids. The CDR3 DNA reads TGCAGTGCTAGAGATTGGACTAGCGGTACAGATACGCAGTATTTT. Amino acid sequence: CSARDWTSGTDTQYF.

The CDR3 bases are TGCAGTATTGGAGAGCGGGAGCCCTACGAGCAGTACTTC. This gives the protein CSIGEREPYEQYF. The rearrangement uses TRBV20-1 and TRBJ2-7, with 8 nucleotides matching TRBD2. The CDR3 covers 13 residues. J gave up 2 bases and V 8 bases, and 8 bases lay outside the gene matches. The germline V gene has CDR1 DFQATT and CDR2 SNEGSKA (reference sequence).

This clonotype has a handful of counts. A much larger clone lies one base from this, so it may be a read error. CDR3 region: CARWSGRGNEQLF. The CDR3 bases are TGTGCCCGCTGGAGCGGGAGAGGGAATGAGCAGCTCTTC. The chain employs TRBV30 and TRBJ2-1; 8 bases match TRBD2. The CDR3 loop spans 13 amino acids. Looked up from germline, CDR1 is GTSNPN and CDR2 is SVGIG (reference sequence).

The sample holds many counts of this clonotype. This chain connects TRBV6-2 or TRBV6-3 to TRBJ2-7; TRBD1 or TRBD2 may be the D gene (5 bases each). The germline gives CDR1 MNHEY, CDR2 SVGEGT. This CDR3 is built from 16 residues. The V and J ends lost 4 bases and 3 bases respectively, with 19 bases between them. The CDR3 protein is CASSSGAVFFGYEQYF. CDR3 nucleotide sequence: TGTGCCAGCAGTTCCGGGGCTGTATTTTTTGGCTACGAGCAGTACTTC.

The rearrangement joins TRBV6-1 to TRBJ2-6; TRBD1 is a possible D gene (5 bases). V lost 8 bases and J lost 2, with 7 bases in between. CDR1 is MNHNS, CDR2 SASEGT, per germline. The CDR3 spans 13 residues. The CDR3 loop is CASPQAGANVLTF. The CDR3, as DNA: TGTGCCAGCCCACAGGCTGGGGCCAACGTCCTGACTTTC.

This clonotype was seen at least ten times. V usage is TRBV2 and J usage is TRBJ1-1; D gene uncertain. Trimming removed 7 bases from V and 0 bases from J, with 9 bases in between. The CDR3 extends over 13 amino acids. The V gene's germline CDR1 is SNHLY and CDR2 FYNNEI. CDR3: CASKLRVNTEAFF. The CDR3 DNA reads TGTGCCAGCAAACTAAGAGTGAACACTGAAGCTTTCTTT. The complete variable domain, with remaining parts taken from reference TRBV2 and TRBJ1-1, reads EPEVTQTPSHQVTQMGQEVILRCVPISNHLYFYWYRQILGQKVEFLVSFYNNEISEKSEIFDDQFSVERPDGSNFTLKIRSTKLEDSAMYFCASKLRVNTEAFFGQGTRLTVV.

In its sample, this clonotype was seen many times. The chain is built from TRBV11-1 and TRBJ1-1, with no clear D. The germline gives CDR1 SGHAT, CDR2 FQDESV (reference sequence). This CDR3 is 12 amino acids long. Trimming cost V 5 bases and J 3 bases, with 7 bases left between them. CDR3 DNA: TGTGCCAGCAGCCCCGGTTACACTGAAGCTTTCTTT. This sequence encodes CASSPGYTEAFF.

With respect to this clonotype: Just one base apart from a much larger clone, this may be a read error. The chain is built from TRBV27 and TRBJ1-1; D is undetermined. V lost 4 bases, J lost 4 bases, and 13 bases lay in between. Germline V gene lookup returns CDR1 MNHEY and CDR2 SMNVEV (reference sequence). This CDR3 region has 14 residues. The chain's CDR3 is CASSSREMTTEAFF. As DNA, the CDR3 is TGTGCCAGCAGTTCTAGAGAGATGACCACTGAAGCTTTCTTT.

This clonotype was seen at least ten times. The chain combines TRBV27 with TRBJ2-7; maybe TRBD2 (6 bases). Between the trimmed V and J ends, which lost 6 bases and 2 bases, there was a span of 17 bases. Germline V gene lookup returns CDR1 MNHEY and CDR2 SMNVEV (reference sequence). CDR3 size: 15 residues. CDR3 in DNA: TGTGCCAGCAGCCGCCAGTGGGACTCTGCCTACGAGCAGTACTTC. Amino acids: CASSRQWDSAYEQYF.

The sample holds a few counts of this clonotype. The V and J genes are TRBV10-3 and TRBJ2-2; 7 nucleotides agree with TRBD2. CDR1 and CDR2 (germline): ENHRY, SYGVKD. J lost 6 bases, V lost 8 bases, and 3 bases had no gene match. This CDR3 has 12 residues. This chain's CDR3 is CAIPGGAGELFF. CDR3 bases: TGTGCCATCCCGGGAGGTGCCGGGGAGCTGTTTTTT.

V usage is TRBV20-1 and J usage is TRBJ2-7; 11 bases map to TRBD2. After removal of 1 base from V and 3 bases from J, the junction contained 5 bases not matched to a gene. CDR3 length: 15 amino acids. Looked up from germline, CDR1 is DFQATT and CDR2 is SNEGSKA (reference sequence). The CDR3 sequence: CSARVIAGGDYEQYF. In nucleotides, the CDR3 is TGCAGTGCTAGAGTCATAGCGGGAGGGGACTACGAGCAGTACTTC.

This clonotype has ten or more counts. The chain uses TRBV9 and TRBJ2-1; 12 nucleotides align to TRBD2. Trimming at V came to 2 bases and at J to 7 bases, leaving 4 bases not matched to a gene. The CDR3 is 15 amino acids. Germline V gene sequence: CDR1 SGDLS, CDR2 YYNGEE. The CDR3 sequence is CASSVTSGRGNEQFF. CDR3 nucleotide sequence: TGTGCCAGCAGCGTGACTAGCGGGAGAGGGAATGAGCAGTTCTTC.

V and J are TRBV28 and TRBJ1-2; D unclear. Germline V CDR1 and CDR2: MDHEN, SYDVKM. CDR3 size: 15 residues. The V and J ends lost 2 bases and 1 base respectively, with 11 bases between them. CDR3 sequence reads: CASSLDGSYNYGYTF. CDR3 DNA: TGTGCCAGCAGTTTAGACGGCAGCTATAACTATGGCTACACCTTC.